The rows below give T cell receptor beta chains drawn from one sample of a study of T cell responses to AZD1222 COVID-19 vaccine. The data were produced by immunoSEQ multiplex PCR, yet TCRdb's version contains in-frame clones alone and is incomplete. Here the sample spans 140,000 or so clones, approximately 91% being singletons. Sequencing used peripheral blood, obtained 28 days after the second AZD1222 dose. These receptors came from an adult who received the AZD1222 COVID-19 vaccine. Both conserved end residues are part of each CDR3. D genes are given only for firm matches. Clone sizes are given selectively: once, few, many, or a class where the clone is expanded.

.	TRBV19	.	TRBJ1-5	CASSNRRNQPQHF	TGTGCCAGTAGTAACAGGCGAAATCAGCCCCAGCATTTT
TRBD2	TRBV10-1	few	TRBJ2-7	CASSELAENYEQYF	TGCGCCAGCAGCGAACTAGCGGAGAACTACGAGCAGTACTTC
.	TRBV9	.	TRBJ2-3	CASSYAGAGGEGGTQYF	TGTGCCAGCAGCTACGCAGGCGCCGGCGGAGAAGGAGGTACGCAGTATTTT
TRBD1	TRBV3-1/TRBV3-2	.	TRBJ1-2	CASSHRGQGRVGYGYTF	TGTGCCAGCAGCCACCGTGGACAGGGGAGAGTGGGGTATGGCTACACCTTC
.	TRBV9	.	TRBJ1-6	CASSVEYVSGHQLSNSPLHF	TGTGCCAGCAGCGTAGAGTATGTGAGCGGGCACCAGCTGAGTAATTCACCCCTCCACTTT
.	TRBV9	.	TRBJ2-2	CASSVLPGLTGELFF	TGTGCCAGCAGCGTTCTGCCGGGACTCACCGGGGAGCTGTTTTTT
.	TRBV5-6	.	TRBJ1-2	CASSFLNYGYTF	TGTGCCAGCAGCTTTCTCAACTATGGCTACACCTTC
TRBD1	TRBV10-3	.	TRBJ1-6	CAIRGTGDSPLHF	TGTGCCATCCGAGGGACAGGGGACTCACCCCTCCACTTT
.	TRBV12-5	.	TRBJ1-6	CASGTTHTYYNSPLHF	TGTGCTAGTGGGACTACCCACACGTACTATAATTCACCCCTCCACTTT
TRBD1	TRBV7-9	.	TRBJ1-2	CASRPPGQGYGYTF	TGTGCCAGCAGACCCCCGGGACAGGGATATGGCTACACCTTC
.	TRBV7-9	.	TRBJ2-7	CASSSSSRETAYEQYF	TGTGCCAGCAGCTCGTCTTCCCGGGAAACCGCTTACGAGCAGTACTTC
TRBD1	TRBV5-1	.	TRBJ2-7	CASSLGGTGSHEQYF	TGCGCCAGCAGCTTGGGAGGGACAGGGAGCCACGAGCAGTACTTC
.	TRBV3-1/TRBV3-2	once	TRBJ2-3	CASSQVLTLGDTQYF	TGTGCCAGCAGCCAAGTCCTTACCCTGGGAGATACGCAGTATTTT
TRBD1	TRBV5-1	.	TRBJ1-1	CASSLGQGGFNTEAFF	TGCGCCAGCAGCTTGGGACAGGGGGGCTTTAACACTGAAGCTTTCTTT
.	TRBV29-1	once	TRBJ1-3	CSVRPGGLRNTIYF	TGCAGCGTTAGGCCTGGTGGGCTTAGAAACACCATATATTTT
.	TRBV12-3/TRBV12-4	.	TRBJ1-5	CASTNGLNQPQHF	TGTGCCAGCACCAACGGTCTCAATCAGCCCCAGCATTTT
.	TRBV5-4	.	TRBJ2-7	CASSSQDSYEQYF	TGTGCCAGCAGCTCACAGGATTCCTACGAGCAGTACTTC
TRBD2	TRBV18	.	TRBJ2-5	CASSPRLAGEETQYF	TGTGCCAGCTCACCACGATTAGCGGGAGAGGAGACCCAGTACTTC
TRBD2	TRBV9	.	TRBJ2-1	CASSGLSSGGADEQFF	TGTGCCAGCAGCGGGCTTTCTAGCGGGGGGGCCGATGAGCAGTTCTTC
.	TRBV3-1/TRBV3-2	few	TRBJ1-2	CASSQDEDQHGYTF	TGTGCCAGCAGCCAAGATGAGGACCAACATGGCTACACCTTC
.	TRBV6-5	.	TRBJ1-6	CASSYSKGYNSPLHF	TGTGCCAGCAGTTACTCTAAGGGCTATAATTCACCCCTCCACTTT
TRBD1	TRBV7-3	.	TRBJ2-7	CASSSGQGREQYF	TGTGCCAGCAGCTCCGGACAGGGAAGGGAGCAGTACTTC